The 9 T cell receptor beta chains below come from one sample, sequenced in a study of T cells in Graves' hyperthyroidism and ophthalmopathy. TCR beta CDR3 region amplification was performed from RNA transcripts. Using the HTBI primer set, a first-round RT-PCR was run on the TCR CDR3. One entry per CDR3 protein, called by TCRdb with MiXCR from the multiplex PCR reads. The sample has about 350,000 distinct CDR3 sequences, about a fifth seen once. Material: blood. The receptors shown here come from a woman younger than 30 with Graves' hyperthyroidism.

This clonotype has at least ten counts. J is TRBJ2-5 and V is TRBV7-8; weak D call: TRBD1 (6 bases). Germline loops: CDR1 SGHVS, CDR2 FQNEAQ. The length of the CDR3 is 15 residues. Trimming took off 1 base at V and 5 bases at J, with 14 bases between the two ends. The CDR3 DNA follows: TGTGCCAGCAGCTTAGTTTCAGGGGCTGATGAGACCCAGTACTTC. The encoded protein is CASSLVSGADETQYF. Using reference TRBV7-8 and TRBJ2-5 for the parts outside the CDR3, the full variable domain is GAGVSQSPRYKVAKRGQDVALRCDPISGHVSLFWYQQALGQGPEFLTYFQNEAQLDKSGLPSDRFFAERPEGSVSTLKIQRTQQEDSAVYLCASSLVSGADETQYFGPGTRLLVL.

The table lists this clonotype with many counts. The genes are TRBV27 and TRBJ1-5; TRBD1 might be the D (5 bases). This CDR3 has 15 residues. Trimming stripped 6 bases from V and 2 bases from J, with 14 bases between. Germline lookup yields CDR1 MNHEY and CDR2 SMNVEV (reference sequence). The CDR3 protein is CASSIMGTGNQPQHF. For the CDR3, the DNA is TGTGCCAGCAGCATTATGGGGACGGGCAATCAGCCCCAGCATTTT.

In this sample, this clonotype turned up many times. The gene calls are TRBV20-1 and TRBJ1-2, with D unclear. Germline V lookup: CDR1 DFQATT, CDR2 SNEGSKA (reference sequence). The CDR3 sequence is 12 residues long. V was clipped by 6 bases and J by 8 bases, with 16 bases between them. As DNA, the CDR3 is TGCAGTGCATTGGACGGGAGAGAAGGCTACACCTTC. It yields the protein CSALDGREGYTF.

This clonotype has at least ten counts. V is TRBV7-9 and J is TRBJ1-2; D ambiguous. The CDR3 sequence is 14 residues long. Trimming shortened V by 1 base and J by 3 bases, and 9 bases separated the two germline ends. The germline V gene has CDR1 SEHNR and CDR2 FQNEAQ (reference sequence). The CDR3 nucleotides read TGTGCCAGCAGCTTAGGGGGAATGGACTATGGCTACACCTTC. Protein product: CASSLGGMDYGYTF.

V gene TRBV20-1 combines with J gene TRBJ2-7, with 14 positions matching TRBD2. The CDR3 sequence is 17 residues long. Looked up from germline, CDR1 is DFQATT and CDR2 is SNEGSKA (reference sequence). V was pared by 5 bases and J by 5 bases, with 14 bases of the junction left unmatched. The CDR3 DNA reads TGCAGTGCTCATAATCCGACTAGCGGGGGGGCATACCACGAGCAGTACTTC. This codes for CSAHNPTSGGAYHEQYF.

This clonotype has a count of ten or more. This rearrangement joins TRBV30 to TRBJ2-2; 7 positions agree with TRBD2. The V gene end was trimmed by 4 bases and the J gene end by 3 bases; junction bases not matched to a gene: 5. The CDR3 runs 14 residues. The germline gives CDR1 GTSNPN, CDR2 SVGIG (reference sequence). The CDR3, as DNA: TGTGCCTGGAAAGGGGAGGGAGACACCGGGGAGCTGTTTTTT. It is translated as CAWKGEGDTGELFF.

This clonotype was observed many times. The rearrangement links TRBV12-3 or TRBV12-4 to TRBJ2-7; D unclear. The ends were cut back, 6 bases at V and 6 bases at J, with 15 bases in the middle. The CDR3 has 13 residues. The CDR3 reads CASSRIPFPEQYF. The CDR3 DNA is TGTGCCAGCAGCCGGATCCCTTTCCCCGAGCAGTACTTC.

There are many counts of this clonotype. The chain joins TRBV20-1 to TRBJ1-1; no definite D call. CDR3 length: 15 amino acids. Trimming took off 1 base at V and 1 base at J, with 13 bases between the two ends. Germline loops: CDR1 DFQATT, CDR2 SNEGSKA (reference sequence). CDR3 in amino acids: CSARGPALPNTEAFF. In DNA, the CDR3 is TGCAGTGCTAGAGGTCCAGCGCTTCCGAACACTGAAGCTTTCTTT.

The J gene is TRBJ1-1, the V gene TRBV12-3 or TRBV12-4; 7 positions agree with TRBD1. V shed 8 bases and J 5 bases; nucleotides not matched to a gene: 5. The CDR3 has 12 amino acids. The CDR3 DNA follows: TGTGCCAGCTGCTACAGGGGAACTGAAGCTTTCTTT. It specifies CASCYRGTEAFF.